The sequence of this T cell receptor beta chain was determined in a study of T cells in Graves' hyperthyroidism and ophthalmopathy (dated by TCRdb to the late 2010s). Study-level background: Peripheral blood was sampled at the time of initial diagnosis, prior to any treatment. A discovery cohort of about 100 patients, about 40 with Graves' ophthalmopathy and over 55 with stable Graves' hyperthyroidism, was used to find distinguishing TCR V-J signatures. Whether ophthalmopathy could be predicted prospectively was tested in an independent validation cohort made up of about 20 hyperthyroidism patients plus 17 patients who later progressed to ophthalmopathy. For training and testing, the approximately 92 patients in the discovery cohort were randomly divided in a 7:3 ratio. In addition, the study compared T-cell repertoires in thyroid tissue and in blood from roughly six Graves' hyperthyroidism patients. After sampling, hyperthyroidism patients received methimazole starting at 30 mg daily, and ophthalmopathy patients received high-dose intravenous methylprednisolone. The paper reports TCR Vbeta CDR3 sequencing of over 120 peripheral blood samples: under 45 ophthalmopathy, under 80 hyperthyroidism and 17 progressor patients. Study-wide findings and limitations: A 13 V-J signature model separated ophthalmopathy from stable hyperthyroidism, with around 91% sensitivity and roughly 81% specificity in cross-validation and 80%/75% in testing. Sample size was not statistically predetermined, and investigators were not blinded to group allocation. Most expanded thyroid clonotypes (frequency above 0.001) were also detected in blood, a finding suggesting that blood repertoires may reflect thyroid immune responses. In validation, the model predicted progression to ophthalmopathy a median of about 6.5 months before onset, with roughly 68% sensitivity and 72.22% specificity.

The CDR3 has 15 amino acids, counting the end cysteine and phenylalanine. Only CDR3 DNA remains: 45 bases, in frame from the first base. The germline V gene (reference sequence) sets CDR1 to SGHKS and CDR2 to YYEKEE. V is pruned by 4 bases and J by 0 bases, leaving 7 bases of the junction without a gene match. Ophthalmopathy patients had moderately to severely active disease, Clinical Activity Score of at least 3, NOSPECS grade of at least 4, and duration under 3 months. Exclusion was applied to patients with uncontrolled infections, other autoimmune diseases, pregnancy or lactation. Clinical symptoms, serum thyroxine and TRAb, thyroid ultrasound, and orbital computed tomography formed the basis for the diagnoses. PBMCs were separated from roughly 9.6 ml of fresh peripheral blood using Ficoll-Paque density gradient centrifugation. Total RNA was extracted using Trizol reagent, and RNA quality was assessed on an Agilent 2100 Bioanalyzer.

At least ten counts were recorded for this clonotype. Its antigen has not been determined. The record has no base qualities; no much larger clone is one base away. Amplification of TCR beta CDR3 regions was carried out from RNA transcripts. A first-round RT-PCR of the TCR CDR3 used the HTBI primer set with the Qiagen OneStep RT-PCR kit. Libraries were constructed in a second round of multiplex PCR, after which size selection and purification were carried out. Paired-end sequencing of the libraries was performed with 100 bp reads on an Illumina HiSeq2000. The paper's processing steps were these. SOAPnuke was used to process the raw data, removing reads that contained adapters or uncalled bases, had a mean Phred below 15, or lacked an exact match to the constant primer or identifier. High-quality paired reads were merged using COPE v1.2.5, and each unique nucleotide sequence was defined as a clonotype. MiTCR v1.1 was used to align clonotypes to the IMGT TRBV, TRBD and TRBJ reference segments. The analysis was restricted to V-J combinations with a frequency above 0.0001, which together covered 99% to 99.2% of the repertoires. A TCS score was defined as the ratio between F50 (clonal expansion) and ExV (chaos), using BLOSUM62-based TCRdist between CDR3 peptides within each V-J. Welch's t-statistics and random forest reduced roughly 500 V-J features to 13, which were used in a naive Bayes classifier (R e1071). Clones were called with MiXCR by TCRdb after fastp trimmed the public reads at Q25, and only in-frame beta chains were retained. Identical CDR3 proteins give one entry, which carries the most common genes and DNA. The V and J calls and clone size are TCRdb's, not the authors'. The table for this sample lists 390,000 or so distinct CDR3 sequences; about 15% of them were counted only once. The biggest ten clones account for roughly 13% of the sample.

The receptor comes from a man aged 18 to 29 with Graves' ophthalmopathy. The specimen sequenced was blood. The V and J genes are TRBV5-5 and TRBJ2-7; the junction holds 7 bases that match TRBD1. At the DNA level, the sequence is TGTGCCAGCAGCGGAACAGGGGCCCTCTCCTACGAGCAGTACTTC. Its protein product is CASSGTGALSYEQYF.